These 10 T cell receptor beta chains were all obtained from the same sample, sequenced in a study of beta chain features in type 1 diabetes. Expressed TCRB transcripts were sequenced because the isolated RNA had all been reverse transcribed beforehand. Assay used: immunoSEQ multiplex PCR; TCRdb lists only in-frame clones, some missing. The table lists fewer than 250,000 clones, 9.6% of them singletons. Input material: naive CD4+ T cells from blood. The source of these receptors is a young woman in good health.

The table lists this clone with a few counts. The rearrangement joins TRBV10-3 to TRBJ1-1; 11 positions agree with TRBD1. The CDR3 is 15 amino acids. J gave up 3 bases and V 3 bases, and 3 bases lay outside the gene matches. CDR1 and CDR2 (germline): ENHRY, SYGVKD. The CDR3: CAISDWGQGDTEAFF. Here the CDR3 DNA reads TGTGCCATCAGTGATTGGGGACAGGGGGACACTGAAGCTTTCTTT.

The rearrangement joins TRBV6-5 to TRBJ1-1, with a weak D call TRBD1 (5 bases). Germline CDR1 is MNHEY and CDR2 is SVGAGI. The CDR3 consists of 12 residues. Trimming took off 6 bases at V and 2 bases at J, with 7 bases between the two ends. The CDR3 reads CASRDINTEAFF. CDR3 bases: TGTGCCAGCAGGGACATCAACACTGAAGCTTTCTTT.

V is TRBV5-1 and J is TRBJ2-7, with D tentatively TRBD2 (5 bases). The V and J ends lost 4 bases and 0 bases respectively, with 14 bases between them. Germline-derived CDR1 and CDR2 are SGHRS and YFSETQ. The CDR3 sequence is 15 residues long. The CDR3 region is CASSTGLVSSYEQYF. The CDR3 bases are TGCGCCAGCAGCACCGGACTGGTGAGCTCCTACGAGCAGTACTTC.

This clone turned up a few times. The chain uses TRBV9 and TRBJ1-6, with TRBD1 matching 7 bases. The CDR3 totals 15 residues. The V gene end was trimmed by 3 bases and the J gene end by 10 bases; junction bases not matched to a gene: 10. Per germline, CDR1 SGDLS and CDR2 YYNGEE. The CDR3 region has the DNA TGTGCCAGCAGCGCGACTGGACAGGTCTGGTCACCCCTCCACTTT. Protein product: CASSATGQVWSPLHF.

This clone was detected a few times. This chain connects TRBV7-2 to TRBJ1-3; perhaps TRBD1 as D (5 bases). Germline V gene data show CDR1 as SGHTA and CDR2 as FQGNSA. The CDR3 covers 16 residues. Trimming left V 2 bases short and J 4 bases short, with 15 bases between. The CDR3 sequence is CASSLSPQGTGNTIYF. The CDR3 coding sequence is TGTGCCAGCAGCTTATCTCCCCAGGGAACCGGAAACACCATATATTTT.

On this clone itself: Additional DNA sequences in this sample encode the identical CDR3. The gene calls are TRBV19 and TRBJ2-7; D is possibly TRBD1 (6 bases). The CDR3 totals 12 residues. Germline lookup yields CDR1 LNHDA and CDR2 SQIVND (reference sequence). V was pared by 6 bases and J by 3 bases, with 9 bases between. The CDR3 nucleotides are TGTGCCAGTAGGGACAGAGGCTACGAGCAGTACTTC. This encodes CASRDRGYEQYF.

The sample holds a few counts of this clone. The CDR3 coding sequence is TGTGCCAGCAGCTTGGGGGCTAGCGGATACTCTGGGGCCAACGTCCTGACTTTC. It encodes CASSLGASGYSGANVLTF. The chain has TRBV5-6 and TRBJ2-6; 7 bases match TRBD2. The germline gives CDR1 SGHDT, CDR2 YYEEEE. V shed 0 bases, J shed 0 bases, and the junction held 6 bases outside the gene matches. The CDR3 is made up of 18 amino acids.

This clone was recorded a few times. The chain joins TRBV9 to TRBJ2-3; 7 bases are a match to TRBD1. There are 16 residues in the CDR3. Trimming at V came to 1 base and at J to 4 bases, leaving 9 bases not matched to a gene. The germline V gene encodes CDR1 SGDLS and CDR2 YYNGEE. The CDR3 is CASSVRGGLGADTQYF. CDR3 DNA: TGTGCCAGCAGCGTACGAGGGGGCCTCGGCGCAGATACGCAGTATTTT.

This clone was seen a few times. The CDR3 nucleotides are TGTGCCAGCAGTTACTCAGAAGTCAGTAGCACAGATACGCAGTATTTT. Protein sequence: CASSYSEVSSTDTQYF. V and J are TRBV6-5 and TRBJ2-3; no clear D. This CDR3 has 16 amino acids. V was shortened by 0 bases and J by 0 bases, with 10 bases between the two germline ends. Germline CDR1 MNHEY, CDR2 SVGAGI.

In its sample, this clone was seen a few times. The chain combines TRBV6-5 with TRBJ1-2; the match to TRBD1 covers 7 bases. Germline V CDR1 and CDR2: MNHEY, SVGAGI. CDR3 size: 14 residues. The J segment lost 4 bases and the V segment lost 6 bases, leaving 8 bases of the junction unmatched. The CDR3: CASSPRGSAYGYTF. CDR3 DNA sequence: TGTGCCAGCAGCCCCAGGGGGAGCGCCTATGGCTACACCTTC.